The clone carrying this TCR beta chain was counted between two and nine times. Its matching antigen is unknown. Naive CD4+ T cells were purified with Tregs depleted by CD25. The study, taken as a whole, reports: Tumor Treg TCRs overlapped most with tumor naive CD4+ cells. Tumor memory CD4+ T cell TCR gene usage clustered with blood and lymph node memory CD4+ cells and lymph node naive CD4+ cells.

After constant-region reverse-primer amplification, full-length variable regions underwent semi-nested PCR with Nested Universal Primer A. TCRdb called the 5' RACE reads again in MiXCR, with one record for every CDR3 protein. Of approximately 29,000 distinct CDR3 sequences listed, roughly 24% are singletons. Germline V lookup: CDR1 MNHNY, CDR2 SVGAGI (reference sequence). This CDR3 contains 17 residues. V gave up 6 bases and J gave up 0 bases, with 17 bases separating them. The chain has TRBV6-6 and TRBJ1-4, with D possibly being TRBD1 (6 bases). Specimen: naive CD4+ T cells sorted from a lymph node. As for subset: naive CD4+ T cells, CD4+CD45RA+CD25-. This clonotype was sampled from a female donor with breast cancer. The CDR3 reads CASRPTGLGATNEKLFF. The CDR3 DNA sequence: TGTGCCAGCAGACCGACAGGCCTAGGGGCAACTAATGAAAAACTGTTTTTT.